Below, 19 T cell receptor beta chains from the same sample are listed, as sequenced in a study of blood T cell repertoires in COVID-19. Sequencing was performed with immunoSEQ multiplex PCR; in TCRdb, only in-frame clones are kept and a portion is missing. The data show fewer than 200,000 clones, roughly 83% seen once. The sample was peripheral blood. These receptors all stem from a human donor in a cohort sampled during active COVID-19.

This clone occurred a few times. The rearrangement uses TRBV7-9 and TRBJ2-1; possible D gene TRBD2, 5 bases. Deletions cut 4 bases from V and 1 base from J, with 14 bases between. The CDR3 is made up of 16 amino acids. Germline V gene data show CDR1 as SEHNR and CDR2 as FQNEAQ (reference sequence). The CDR3 loop is CASSSLSGSSYNEQFF. DNA for the CDR3: TGTGCCAGCAGCTCCCTGAGCGGTTCTTCCTACAATGAGCAGTTCTTC.

This clone occurred a few times. This rearrangement joins TRBV29-1 to TRBJ1-4; D is unresolved. The CDR3 is made up of 11 amino acids. From germline, CDR1 is SQVTM and CDR2 ANQGSEA. Trimming left V 2 bases short and J 6 bases short, with 4 bases between. The CDR3 nucleotides read TGCAGCGTTGAACAGGATGAAAAACTGTTTTTT. This gives the protein CSVEQDEKLFF.

The V call is TRBV14, the J call TRBJ1-1; D not certain. This CDR3 region has 13 residues. V lost 0 bases to trimming and J lost 4 bases, with 6 bases between them. In germline, CDR1 is SGHDN, CDR2 FVKESK. CDR3 in DNA: TGTGCCAGCAGCCAAGAGGGAGCCACTGAAGCTTTCTTT. The encoded protein is CASSQEGATEAFF.

The chain employs TRBV11-2 and TRBJ1-5; no clear D gene. The CDR3 covers 13 residues. V dropped 5 bases and J dropped 5 bases, with 10 bases sitting between them. In germline, CDR1 is SGHAT, CDR2 FQNNGV. CDR3 region: CASSLVRDQPQHF. The CDR3 region has the DNA TGTGCCAGCAGCCTCGTCCGGGATCAGCCCCAGCATTTT. Combining the CDR3 with reference TRBV11-2 and TRBJ1-5 gives the whole variable domain EAGVAQSPRYKIIEKRQSVAFWCNPISGHATLYWYQQILGQGPKLLIQFQNNGVVDDSQLPKDRFSAERLKGVDSTLKIQPAKLEDSAVYLCASSLVRDQPQHFGDGTRLSIL.

This sequence joins TRBV28 and TRBJ2-7, with 15 bases lining up with TRBD2. V lost 5 bases and J lost 6; bases outside the gene matches: 2. CDR3 length equals 14 residues. The V gene's germline CDR1 is MDHEN and CDR2 SYDVKM. The CDR3 here is CASSPGLAGGEQYF. In DNA form, the CDR3 reads TGTGCCAGCAGTCCGGGACTAGCGGGAGGCGAGCAGTACTTC.

The CDR3 nucleotides read TGTGCCAGCAGTGAGAAGCGGGTAGAGACCCAGTACTTC. Its translation: CASSEKRVETQYF. The chain links TRBV2 to TRBJ2-5; D possibly corresponds to TRBD2 (6 bases). Trimming removed 3 bases from V and 4 bases from J, with 9 bases in between. Germline-derived CDR1 and CDR2 are SNHLY and FYNNEI. The CDR3 loop spans 13 amino acids.

This clone was counted once. V and J are TRBV24-1 and TRBJ2-3; maybe TRBD2 (5 bases). Germline V gene sequence: CDR1 KGHDR, CDR2 SFDVKD. Deletions cut 7 bases from V and 5 bases from J, with 12 bases between. The CDR3 runs 13 residues. CDR3 loop: CATSPPGLDTQYF. CDR3 bases: TGTGCCACCAGCCCGCCGGGGTTAGATACGCAGTATTTT.

This rearrangement joins TRBV5-8 to TRBJ2-3; D may be TRBD2 (6 bases). Germline V gene lookup returns CDR1 SGHTS and CDR2 YDEGEE. The V end was cut by 2 bases, the J end by 0 bases, with 13 bases between. The CDR3 extends over 16 amino acids. CDR3 region: CASSFTGLASTDTQYF. The CDR3, as DNA: TGTGCCAGCAGCTTTACGGGACTCGCTAGCACAGATACGCAGTATTTT.

The V gene is TRBV5-1, the J gene TRBJ2-7; possibly TRBD1 for D (6 bases). The CDR3 runs 13 residues. Trimming left V 4 bases short and J 7 bases short, with 15 bases between. From germline, CDR1 is SGHRS and CDR2 YFSETQ. The CDR3 loop is CASSARGRLEQYF. The CDR3 region has the DNA TGCGCCAGCAGCGCCAGGGGTCGCTTAGAGCAGTACTTC.

The chain recombines TRBV9 with TRBJ1-2; a weak D match, TRBD1 (5 bases). The CDR3 covers 16 residues. Trimming removed 0 bases from V and 2 bases from J, with 14 bases in between. Germline CDR1 is SGDLS and CDR2 is YYNGEE. The CDR3 DNA is TGTGCCAGCAGCGTAGCGGGGGGGGTGCGCAACTATGGCTACACCTTC. Its protein product is CASSVAGGVRNYGYTF.

The CDR3 DNA reads as TGTGCCAGCAGCAAGGAAGGACTAGCCCAAGAGACCCAGTACTTC. Protein product: CASSKEGLAQETQYF. The chain links TRBV21-1 to TRBJ2-5; TRBD2, the table's D call, was not compared with the DNA. TRBV21-1 is assigned pseudogene status. CDR3 size: 15 residues.

The chain recombines TRBV6-2 or TRBV6-3 with TRBJ1-1; 9 bases are a match to TRBD1. The CDR3 has 15 amino acids. From germline, CDR1 is MNHEY and CDR2 SVGEGT. Unmatched junction bases numbered 8, after V lost 2 bases and J lost 7 bases. CDR3 nucleotide sequence: TGTGCCAGCAGTTACCCACCCACAGGGGGCAATGAAGCTTTCTTT. It is translated as CASSYPPTGGNEAFF.

This clone was observed a few times. This chain links TRBV19 with TRBJ2-3; 7 bases agree with TRBD2. The germline V gene has CDR1 LNHDA and CDR2 SQIVND (reference sequence). V shed 7 bases, J shed 2 bases, and the junction held 15 bases outside the gene matches. The CDR3 extends over 17 amino acids. The DNA for the CDR3 is TGTGCCAGTACCTCCCCTCTCGGGCGGGGGTACACAGATACGCAGTATTTT. It specifies CASTSPLGRGYTDTQYF. Full variable domain (missing parts from reference TRBV19 and TRBJ2-3): DGGITQSPKYLFRKEGQNVTLSCEQNLNHDAMYWYRQDPGQGLRLIYYSQIVNDFQKGDIAEGYSVSREKKESFPLTVTSAQKNPTAFYLCASTSPLGRGYTDTQYFGPGTRLTVL.

The V and J genes are TRBV18 and TRBJ1-1; 7 bases line up with TRBD1. The CDR3 is 13 amino acids. In germline, CDR1 is KGHSH, CDR2 LQKENI. Germline trimming cut 6 bases from V and 6 bases from J; bases unmatched to any gene: 7. In nucleotides, the CDR3 is TGTGCCAGCTCCCTCGACAGGGCTGCTGAAGCTTTCTTT. Protein: CASSLDRAAEAFF.

This clone showed up just once. The CDR3 nucleotides read TGCGCCAGCAGCCAAGATCCCCCAACCAGGGGGCGAACGGATACGCAGTATTTT. Protein: CASSQDPPTRGRTDTQYF. The J gene is TRBJ2-3, the V gene TRBV4-3; the match to TRBD1 covers 8 bases. Germline CDR1 is LGHNA and CDR2 is YSLEER. Losses at the gene ends were 0 bases for V and 6 bases for J; bases not matched to a gene: 14. The CDR3 covers 18 residues.

This clone was observed a few times. The V call is TRBV6-2 or TRBV6-3, the J call TRBJ1-2; D not resolved. V dropped 2 bases and J dropped 5 bases, with 12 bases sitting between them. The germline V gene has CDR1 MNHEY and CDR2 SVGEGT. This CDR3 has 14 residues. The CDR3 DNA reads TGTGCCAGCAGTTACCTCACAGCACATTATGGCTACACCTTC. Amino acids: CASSYLTAHYGYTF.

This sequence joins TRBV5-5 and TRBJ1-4; no clear D. Trimming left V 0 bases short and J 5 bases short, with 8 bases between. The germline gives CDR1 SGHKS, CDR2 YYEKEE (reference sequence). The CDR3 has 14 residues. The DNA of the CDR3 is TGTGCCAGCAGCTTGGCGAGGGCGAATGAAAAACTGTTTTTT. It codes for CASSLARANEKLFF.

The chain joins TRBV9 to TRBJ2-7, with 9 bases aligning to TRBD2. The CDR3 covers 13 residues. The junction had 5 bases not matched to a gene; V was cut back by 1 base and J by 9 bases. Germline loops: CDR1 SGDLS, CDR2 YYNGEE. The CDR3 loop is CASSVWSGGPQYF. CDR3 nucleotide sequence: TGTGCCAGCAGCGTATGGAGCGGGGGGCCGCAGTACTTC.

In the case of this clone: One end of the junction fails to match germline, which may point to a read error. CDR3: CASTGTSKDTQYF. CDR3 DNA sequence: TGTGCCAGTACCGGGACTAGCAAAGATACGCAGTATTTT. V is TRBV11-2 and J is TRBJ2-3, with 9 bases lining up with TRBD2. Per the germline V gene, CDR1 is SGHAT and CDR2 is FQNNGV. The CDR3 totals 13 residues.